The 3 T cell receptor beta chains given below trace back to one sample, sequenced in a study of early stage breast cancer tumors. Profiled with immunoSEQ multiplex PCR; TCRdb holds only in-frame clones, not every one. The repertoire includes some 70,000 clones, 70% to 85% of them detected once, and approximately 3.7% sits in the top ten. The sequencing input was blood. The receptors derive from a person between 60 and 69 years old with breast cancer.

This chain connects TRBV28 to TRBJ2-1; perhaps D is TRBD1 or TRBD2 (6 bases each). The germline V gene has CDR1 MDHEN and CDR2 SYDVKM. V was trimmed by 4 bases and J by 7 bases, leaving 20 bases between them. This CDR3 is 16 amino acids long. Here the CDR3 reads CASSSPLGGGPNEQFF. The CDR3 nucleotides are TGTGCCAGCAGTTCCCCGTTAGGGGGAGGCCCGAATGAGCAGTTCTTC.

The chain has TRBV6-6 and TRBJ2-5, with a tentative D call TRBD2 (7 bases). The CDR3 has 14 residues. V shed 5 bases and J shed 7 bases, with 17 bases lying between them. Germline V lookup: CDR1 MNHNY, CDR2 SVGAGI (reference sequence). The CDR3 region has the DNA TGTGCCAGCAGTCGACAGGTTGGGGAGGGGACCCAGTACTTC. Residues: CASSRQVGEGTQYF.

The CDR3 loop is CASRGAPGEPQHF. Here the CDR3 DNA reads TGTGCCAGCCGTGGGGCCCCCGGTGAGCCCCAGCATTTT. V is TRBV6-1 and J is TRBJ1-5; tentative D call: TRBD1 (5 bases). V was cut by 8 bases and J by 8 bases, with 16 bases left in between. This CDR3 has 13 amino acids. CDR1 MNHNS and CDR2 SASEGT come from the germline V gene.